The present entry profiles one TCR beta chain with its context. As yet, its antigen is unknown. This sample stems from a study of T cell responses to AZD1222 COVID-19 vaccine. V dropped 8 bases and J dropped 3; count of bases not matched to a gene: 11. The V gene's germline CDR1 is KGHDR and CDR2 SFDVKD. The CDR3 is made up of 15 amino acids. Study outcomes and limitations: In all cases, repertoires were sampled only after the peak T cell response.

The assay was immunoSEQ multiplex PCR, and TCRdb's table has in-frame clones only and misses some. The table lists about 160,000 clones, about 91% of them singletons. The receptor comes from an adult who received the AZD1222 COVID-19 vaccine. The rearrangement joins TRBV24-1 to TRBJ1-1; 7 nucleotides line up with TRBD1. The sample in question was peripheral blood, obtained 28 days after the second AZD1222 dose. This CDR3 is CATTRRGQEHTEAFF. CDR3 coding DNA: TGTGCCACCACCAGAAGAGGACAGGAGCACACTGAAGCTTTCTTT.